The text below deals with one TCR beta chain. This clone's antigen is unknown. It has no much larger one-base neighbor in the sample; base qualities were not kept. The sample comes from a study of graft-versus-host responses after intestinal transplantation (dated by TCRdb to the early 2020s). Background for the entire study: Multivisceral, liver-intestinal, or isolated intestinal transplants were received by the recipients. The cohort enrolled 24 intestinal transplant recipients including one retransplant, and a few patients lacking pretransplant specimens were excluded. Rather than going through the commercial service, samples from three later patients were sequenced in-house on an Illumina MiSeq and processed with MiXCR. A peak of at least 4% donor T cells among recipient peripheral blood mononuclear cells was the definition used for donor T cell macrochimerism. All recipients received anti-thymocyte globulin induction followed by maintenance tacrolimus and steroids for around three years. Alloreactive clones were identified by sequencing pre-transplant mixed lymphocyte reaction products and comparing them with unstimulated pre-transplant donor and recipient T cells. After intestinal transplantation, graft-versus-host and host-versus-graft alloreactive T cell clones were followed in the graft, circulation and bone marrow using bulk TCR-beta CDR3 sequencing.

In the germline V gene (reference sequence), CDR1 corresponds to GTSNPN and CDR2 to SVGIG. The junction carries 2 bases between V and J, which are trimmed by 3 bases and 5 bases respectively. The CDR3 covers 10 residues, taking in both the cysteine and the phenylalanine. Just the 30-base CDR3 DNA is kept, in frame starting at base 1. Broad study findings and their caveats: GvH clones were detected in recipient bone marrow, and some of these GvH clones were observed earlier in ileal mucosa or blood, consistent with an intestinal mucosal origin. Patients with donor T cell macrochimerism had high GvH to HvG T cell clonal ratios in their allografts. Early after transplant, peak levels of circulating GvH clones were associated with declines in HvG clones. The conclusions were limited by the relatively low number and heterogeneity of the intestinal transplant patients.

The time point label for this specimen denotes: cells obtained before transplantation from donor or recipient. CD3+CD4+ and CD3+CD8+ populations were FACS-sorted from unstimulated pre-transplant donor and recipient cells taken from spleen or lymph nodes. Libraries were made using the immunoSEQ multiplex PCR assay. For most patients, genomic DNA was isolated using the Qiagen DNeasy Blood and Tissue Kit and was shipped frozen to Adaptive Biotechnologies for TCR sequencing. Adaptive Biotechnologies carried out high-throughput TCR-beta CDR3 sequencing of genomic DNA for most patients. Processing in the source paper ran as follows. TCR sequencing data were retrieved from Adaptive's ImmunoSEQ software for about 17 patients, whereas a few other patients were processed with MiXCR and VDJtools. To correct CD4 versus CD8 sorting errors, any sequence found in both subsets at a frequency ratio below 5:1 was removed. CDR3 nucleotide sequences shared by donor and recipient were removed because the origin of these sequences could not be assigned. To count as alloreactive, a clone needed at least 2-fold expansion over unstimulated cells and a minimum CFSE-low frequency of 0.002% (template counts) or 0.001% (read counts). A clone was considered mappable if detected in the sequenced pre-transplant spleen, lymph node, or MLR CFSE-low populations of the donor or recipient. Cumulative frequency of alloreactive clones was calculated as a percentage of all sequences weighted by copy number. In its TCRdb copy, this immuneACCESS table keeps in-frame sequences only and misses some clones. Where compared with another copy, unresolved V genes explain less than half of these, and the others have no known cause. That table is the source of V, J and clone size, and D and trimming were worked out from the DNA. Within this sample are about 130,000 clones, with around 90% of them counted one time only. Clones ranked in the top ten supply about 0.2% of the sample.

The receptor chain draws on TRBV30 and TRBJ1-5, with no confidently assigned D gene. The sample was unstimulated CD4+ T cells sorted from spleen or lymph node cells, taken before intestinal transplant. This sequence was found in a human donor who received an intestinal transplant. Here is the DNA: TGTGCCTGGAGATATCAGCCCCAGCATTTT. The encoded protein is CAWRYQPQHF. Beyond the CDR3, the reference TRBV30 and TRBJ1-5 genes provide the residues; the full variable domain reads: SQTIHQWPATLVQPVGSPLSLECTVEGTSNPNLYWYRQAAGRGLQLLFYSVGIGQISSEVPQNLSASRPQDRQFILSSKKLLLSDSGFYLCAWRYQPQHFGDGTRLSIL.